The clone carrying this T cell receptor beta chain was counted a single time. The sample belongs to a study of blood T cell repertoires in COVID-19. Study summary: Samples of COVID-19 (acute and convalescent) were obtained from the United States, Italy and Spain.

Each participant's cohort was designated according to participant-reported clinical history. Within the 2 weeks before study entry, each person in the exposed group met a COVID-19 case. Trimming removed 0 bases at V and 8 bases at J, with 14 bases between. Germline-derived CDR1 and CDR2 are SGHNT and YYREEE (reference sequence). The CDR3 is 14 amino acids. Original methodology: Estimates of nucleated cell counts were drawn from the amplification of reference gene primers. Method: immunoSEQ multiplex PCR; TCRdb's copy keeps in-frame clones and lacks some. V and J calls and clone size are copied from that table; D and trimming were computed from the DNA. This table holds roughly 380,000 clones, roughly 86% found once.

The chain is built from TRBV5-4 and TRBJ1-2, with D uncertain. The TCR was taken from a woman aged 30 to 39 who had been exposed to COVID-19. Sample: PBMCs or T cells enriched from blood (not recorded which). Written as DNA, the CDR3 is TGTGCCAGCAGCTTGGCCTACGGGGAAGAAGGCTACACCTTC. This gives the protein CASSLAYGEEGYTF.